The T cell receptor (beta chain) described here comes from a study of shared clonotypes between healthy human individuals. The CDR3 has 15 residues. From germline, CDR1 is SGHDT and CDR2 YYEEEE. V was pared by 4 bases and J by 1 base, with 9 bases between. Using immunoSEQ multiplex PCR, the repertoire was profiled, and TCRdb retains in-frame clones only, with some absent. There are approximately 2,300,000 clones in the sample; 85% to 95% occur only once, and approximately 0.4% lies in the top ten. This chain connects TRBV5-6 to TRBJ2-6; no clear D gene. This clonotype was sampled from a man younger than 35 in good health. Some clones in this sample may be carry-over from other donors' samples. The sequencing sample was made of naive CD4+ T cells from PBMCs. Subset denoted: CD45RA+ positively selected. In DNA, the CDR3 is TGTGCCAGCAGCGTTGATCTGTCTGGGGCCAACGTCCTGACTTTC. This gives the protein CASSVDLSGANVLTF.